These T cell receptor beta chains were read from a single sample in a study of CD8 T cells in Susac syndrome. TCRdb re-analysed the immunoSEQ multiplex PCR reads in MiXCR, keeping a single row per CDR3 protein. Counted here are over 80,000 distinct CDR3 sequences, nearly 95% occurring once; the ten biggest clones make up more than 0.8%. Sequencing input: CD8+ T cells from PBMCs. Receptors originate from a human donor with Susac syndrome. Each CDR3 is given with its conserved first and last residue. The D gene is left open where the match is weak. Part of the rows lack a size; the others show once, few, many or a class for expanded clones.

cdr3_aa: CASSKDRLTDTQYF; cdr3_nt: TGTGCCAGTAGTAAAGACCGCCTCACAGATACGCAGTATTTT; d_call: -; j_call: TRBJ2-3; v_call: TRBV19; clone_size: -
cdr3_aa: CASSRTSGSPQETQYF; cdr3_nt: TGTGCCAGCAGCCGGACTAGCGGGAGCCCGCAAGAGACCCAGTACTTC; d_call: TRBD2; j_call: TRBJ2-5; v_call: TRBV5-4; clone_size: -
cdr3_aa: CSAWTGGDEKLFF; cdr3_nt: TGCAGTGCTTGGACAGGGGGCGATGAAAAACTGTTTTTT; d_call: TRBD1; j_call: TRBJ1-4; v_call: TRBV20-1; clone_size: once
cdr3_aa: CASSWGPPSYEQYF; cdr3_nt: TGTGCCAGCAGCTGGGGACCGCCCTCCTACGAGCAGTACTTC; d_call: -; j_call: TRBJ2-7; v_call: TRBV5-6; clone_size: -
cdr3_aa: CASSQGWGGPTF; cdr3_nt: TGTGCCAGCAGCCAGGGGTGGGGCGGCCCCACCTTC; d_call: -; j_call: TRBJ1-2; v_call: TRBV7-9; clone_size: -
cdr3_aa: CSAQTGGGNQPQHF; cdr3_nt: TGCAGTGCGCAGACAGGGGGCGGCAATCAGCCCCAGCATTTT; d_call: TRBD1; j_call: TRBJ1-5; v_call: TRBV20-1; clone_size: -
cdr3_aa: CASSLERLRSEQFF; cdr3_nt: TGTGCCAGCAGCTTAGAACGCCTAAGGAGCGAGCAGTTCTTC; d_call: -; j_call: TRBJ2-1; v_call: TRBV7-2; clone_size: -
cdr3_aa: CATSEAGSNYEQYF; cdr3_nt: TGTGCCACCAGTGAAGCGGGATCCAACTACGAGCAGTACTTC; d_call: TRBD2; j_call: TRBJ2-7; v_call: TRBV24-1; clone_size: -
cdr3_aa: CAGQGGISYNEQFF; cdr3_nt: TGTGCCGGCCAGGGGGGGATCTCCTACAATGAGCAGTTCTTC; d_call: -; j_call: TRBJ2-1; v_call: TRBV2; clone_size: -
cdr3_aa: CASSLVIGQGNEQFF; cdr3_nt: TGTGCCAGCAGCTTAGTGATCGGACAGGGAAATGAGCAGTTCTTC; d_call: TRBD1; j_call: TRBJ2-1; v_call: TRBV7-9; clone_size: -
cdr3_aa: CASSQTSGSSYEQYF; cdr3_nt: TGTGCCAGCAGCCAAACTAGCGGGAGTTCCTACGAGCAGTACTTC; d_call: TRBD2; j_call: TRBJ2-7; v_call: TRBV4-2; clone_size: few
cdr3_aa: CSARAPEYSNQPQHF; cdr3_nt: TGCAGTGCTAGAGCCCCGGAATATAGCAATCAGCCCCAGCATTTT; d_call: -; j_call: TRBJ1-5; v_call: TRBV20-1; clone_size: -
cdr3_aa: CASSPPGQAGEQYF; cdr3_nt: TGTGCCAGCTCACCACCGGGACAGGCGGGCGAGCAGTACTTC; d_call: TRBD1; j_call: TRBJ2-7; v_call: TRBV18; clone_size: once
cdr3_aa: CASSYSPWDTQYF; cdr3_nt: TGTGCCAGCAGTTACTCGCCGTGGGATACGCAGTATTTT; d_call: -; j_call: TRBJ2-3; v_call: TRBV6-5; clone_size: -
cdr3_aa: CASSPGLDEQFF; cdr3_nt: TGTGCCAGCAGCCCCGGACTGGATGAGCAGTTCTTC; d_call: -; j_call: TRBJ2-1; v_call: TRBV3-1; clone_size: -
cdr3_aa: CASSYQETQYF; cdr3_nt: TGTGCCAGCAGTTACCAAGAGACCCAGTACTTC; d_call: -; j_call: TRBJ2-5; v_call: TRBV6-5; clone_size: few
cdr3_aa: CASSFEGQAGSEQYF; cdr3_nt: TGTGCCAGCAGTTTTGAAGGACAGGCAGGTTCCGAGCAGTACTTC; d_call: TRBD1; j_call: TRBJ2-7; v_call: TRBV27; clone_size: -
cdr3_aa: CASSLAGGYVNEQFF; cdr3_nt: TGCGCCAGCAGCTTGGCAGGCGGGTATGTGAATGAGCAGTTCTTC; d_call: -; j_call: TRBJ2-1; v_call: TRBV5-1; clone_size: -
cdr3_aa: CASSALGDEQFF; cdr3_nt: TGTGCCAGCAGCGCACTAGGAGATGAGCAGTTCTTC; d_call: -; j_call: TRBJ2-1; v_call: TRBV9; clone_size: -
cdr3_aa: CASSQDRQGVQETQYF; cdr3_nt: TGCGCCAGCAGCCAAGATAGACAGGGGGTACAAGAGACCCAGTACTTC; d_call: TRBD1; j_call: TRBJ2-5; v_call: TRBV4-3; clone_size: -
cdr3_aa: CASSLLVTDRGHEQFF; cdr3_nt: TGTGCCAGCAGTTTATTAGTAACGGACAGGGGCCATGAGCAGTTCTTC; d_call: TRBD1; j_call: TRBJ2-1; v_call: TRBV28; clone_size: -
cdr3_aa: CSARDYGGAQEAFF; cdr3_nt: TGCAGTGCTAGAGATTATGGGGGAGCTCAGGAAGCTTTCTTT; d_call: -; j_call: TRBJ1-1; v_call: TRBV20-1; clone_size: -
cdr3_aa: CSVGQGTHGYTF; cdr3_nt: TGCAGCGTGGGGCAGGGTACTCACGGCTACACCTTC; d_call: -; j_call: TRBJ1-2; v_call: TRBV29-1; clone_size: -
cdr3_aa: CASKGEGIMNTEAFF; cdr3_nt: TGTGCCAGCAAGGGTGAGGGCATAATGAACACTGAAGCTTTCTTT; d_call: -; j_call: TRBJ1-1; v_call: TRBV27; clone_size: -
cdr3_aa: CASSVEAGGYYEQYF; cdr3_nt: TGTGCCAGCAGCGTAGAGGCGGGAGGCTATTACGAGCAGTACTTC; d_call: TRBD2; j_call: TRBJ2-7; v_call: TRBV9; clone_size: -
cdr3_aa: CASSQESADTQYF; cdr3_nt: TGTGCCAGCAGCCAAGAAAGCGCAGATACGCAGTATTTT; d_call: -; j_call: TRBJ2-3; v_call: TRBV4-2; clone_size: -
cdr3_aa: CASSQEEGLTDTQYF; cdr3_nt: TGTGCCAGCAGCCAAGAAGAGGGCCTCACAGATACGCAGTATTTT; d_call: -; j_call: TRBJ2-3; v_call: TRBV3-1; clone_size: -